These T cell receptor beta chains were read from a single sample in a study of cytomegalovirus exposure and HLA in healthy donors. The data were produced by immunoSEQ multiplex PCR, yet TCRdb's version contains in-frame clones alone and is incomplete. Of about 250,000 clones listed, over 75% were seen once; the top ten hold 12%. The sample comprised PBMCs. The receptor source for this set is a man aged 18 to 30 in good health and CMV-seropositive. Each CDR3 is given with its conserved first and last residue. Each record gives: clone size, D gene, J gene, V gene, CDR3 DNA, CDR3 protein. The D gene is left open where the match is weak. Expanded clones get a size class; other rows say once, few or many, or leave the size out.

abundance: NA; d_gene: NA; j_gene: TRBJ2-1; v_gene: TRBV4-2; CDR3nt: TGTGCCAGCAGCCTGCTGGACCGCAACAATGAGCAGTTCTTC; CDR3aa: CASSLLDRNNEQFF
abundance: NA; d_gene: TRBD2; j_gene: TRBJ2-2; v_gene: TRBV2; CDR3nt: TGTGCCAGCAGTGAACTAGCGGGAGGGCCGACCTGGGGCGGGGAGCTGTTTTTT; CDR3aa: CASSELAGGPTWGGELFF
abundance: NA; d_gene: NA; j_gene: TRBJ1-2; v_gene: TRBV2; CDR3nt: TGTGCCAGCGCCCCGGGGGGGGGTTATGGCTACACCTTC; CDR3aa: CASAPGGGYGYTF
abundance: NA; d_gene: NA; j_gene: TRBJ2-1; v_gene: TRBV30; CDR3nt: TGTGCCTGGACCCGTACGAGGGGCGGCGAGCAGTTCTTC; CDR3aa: CAWTRTRGGEQFF
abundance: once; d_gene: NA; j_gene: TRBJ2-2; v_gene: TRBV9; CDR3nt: TGTGCCAGCAGCGTATCGGGGACCGGGGAGCTGTTTTTT; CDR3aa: CASSVSGTGELFF
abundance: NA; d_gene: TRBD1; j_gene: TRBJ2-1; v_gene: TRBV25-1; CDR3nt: TGTGCCAGCAGTGCCCTAGGACAGGGGGACAATGAGCAGTTCTTC; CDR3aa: CASSALGQGDNEQFF
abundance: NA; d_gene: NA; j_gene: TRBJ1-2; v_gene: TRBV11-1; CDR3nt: TGTGCCAGCAGCTTAGGGGGAAACTATGGCTACACCTTC; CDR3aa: CASSLGGNYGYTF
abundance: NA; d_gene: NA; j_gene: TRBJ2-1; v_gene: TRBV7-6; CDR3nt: TGTGCCAGCAGCCTAGGACATCCAAGGGGTTACAATGAGCAGTTCTTC; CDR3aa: CASSLGHPRGYNEQFF
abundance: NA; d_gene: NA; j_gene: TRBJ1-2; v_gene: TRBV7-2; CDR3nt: TGTGCCAGCAGCTCTCGGTGGGGTAGCTATGGCTACACCTTC; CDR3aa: CASSSRWGSYGYTF
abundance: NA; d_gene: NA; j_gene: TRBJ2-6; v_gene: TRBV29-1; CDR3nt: TGCAGCGCGGGGACAAACTCTGGGGCCAACGTCCTGACTTTC; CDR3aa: CSAGTNSGANVLTF
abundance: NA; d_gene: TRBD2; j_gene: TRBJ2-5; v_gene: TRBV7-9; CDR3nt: TGTGCCAGCAGCTTACCGGGAGGAGAGACCCAGTACTTC; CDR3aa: CASSLPGGETQYF
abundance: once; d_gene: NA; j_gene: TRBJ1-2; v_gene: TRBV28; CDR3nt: TGTGCCAGCAGTTCACCGGGACGCCCGGATAACTATGGCTACACCTTC; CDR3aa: CASSSPGRPDNYGYTF
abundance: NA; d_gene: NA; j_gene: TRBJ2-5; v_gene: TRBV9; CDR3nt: TGTGCCAGCAGCGAGGGGGAGACCCAGTACTTC; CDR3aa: CASSEGETQYF
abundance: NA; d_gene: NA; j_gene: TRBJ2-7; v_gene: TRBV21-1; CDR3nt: TGTGCCAGCAGCAAAGGAGGACAGGGCTCCTACGAGCAGTACTTC; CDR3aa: CASSKGGQGSYEQYF
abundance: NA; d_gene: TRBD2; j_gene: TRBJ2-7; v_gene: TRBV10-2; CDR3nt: TGCGCCAGCAGTGACGCACCGGGACTAGCGGGAGGGCTAAGCTCCTACGAGCAGTACTTC; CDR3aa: CASSDAPGLAGGLSSYEQYF
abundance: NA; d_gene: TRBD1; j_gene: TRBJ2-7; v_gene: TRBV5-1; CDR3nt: TGCGCCAGCAGCCTTAACAGGGGGGTCTACGAGCAGTACTTC; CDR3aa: CASSLNRGVYEQYF
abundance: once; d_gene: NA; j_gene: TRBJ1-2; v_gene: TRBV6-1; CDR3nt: TGTGCCAGCTTAAGTGGGACACAGAACTATGGCTACACCTTC; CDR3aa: CASLSGTQNYGYTF
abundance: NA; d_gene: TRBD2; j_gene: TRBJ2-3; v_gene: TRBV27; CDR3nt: TGTGCCAGCAGAAGACTAGCGGGGGCGGGAGATACGCAGTATTTT; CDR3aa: CASRRLAGAGDTQYF
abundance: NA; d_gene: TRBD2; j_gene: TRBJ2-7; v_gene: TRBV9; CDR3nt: TGTGCCAGCAGCTTAAGCGGGAGGGCCGAATACGAGCAGTACTTC; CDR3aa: CASSLSGRAEYEQYF
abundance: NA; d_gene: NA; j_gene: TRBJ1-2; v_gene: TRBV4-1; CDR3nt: TGCGCCAGCAGCCAAGATCCGCTGGGGAGGAACTATGGCTACACCTTC; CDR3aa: CASSQDPLGRNYGYTF
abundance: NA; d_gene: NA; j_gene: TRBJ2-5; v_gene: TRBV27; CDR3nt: TGTGCCAGCAGTTTTTCCGGGTTTGGGGAGACCCAGTACTTC; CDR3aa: CASSFSGFGETQYF
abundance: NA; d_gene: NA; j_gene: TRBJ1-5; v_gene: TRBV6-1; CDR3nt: TGTGCCAGCAGCCAAAGGGAGGATCAGCCCCAGCATTTT; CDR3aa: CASSQREDQPQHF
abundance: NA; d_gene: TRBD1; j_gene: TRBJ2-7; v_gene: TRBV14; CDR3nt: TGTGCCAGCTCCCTGGGACAGGAGTCCTCCTACGAGCAGTACTTC; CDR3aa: CASSLGQESSYEQYF
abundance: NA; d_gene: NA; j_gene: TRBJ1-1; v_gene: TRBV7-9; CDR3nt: TGTGCCACCTACGACATTATGAACACTGAAGCTTTCTTT; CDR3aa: CATYDIMNTEAFF
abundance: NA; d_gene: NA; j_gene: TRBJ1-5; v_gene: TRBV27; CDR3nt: TGTGCCAGCAGTTTAGGAGGATCCAATCAGCCCCAGCATTTT; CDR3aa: CASSLGGSNQPQHF
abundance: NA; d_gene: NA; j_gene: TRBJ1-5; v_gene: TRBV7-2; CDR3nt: TGTGCCAGCAGTCGGGACACCCATAGCAATCAGCCCCAGCATTTT; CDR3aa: CASSRDTHSNQPQHF
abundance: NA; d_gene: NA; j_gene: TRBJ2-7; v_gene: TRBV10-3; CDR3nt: TGTGCCATCAGTGAGGGGCGGGACTCCTACGAGCAGTACTTC; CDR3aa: CAISEGRDSYEQYF
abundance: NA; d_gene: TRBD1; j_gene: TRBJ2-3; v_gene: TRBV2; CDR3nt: TGTGCCAGCCGGACAGGGATGGGAACAGATACGCAGTATTTT; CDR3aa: CASRTGMGTDTQYF
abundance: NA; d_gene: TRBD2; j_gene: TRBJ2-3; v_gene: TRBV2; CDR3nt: TGTGCCAGCAGCAAACTAGCGGGAGGGACAGATACGCAGTATTTT; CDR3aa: CASSKLAGGTDTQYF
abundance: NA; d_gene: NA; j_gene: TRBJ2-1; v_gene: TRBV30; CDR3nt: TGTGCCTGGGATACCGGGACTGCATTGAACAATGAGCAGTTCTTC; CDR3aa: CAWDTGTALNNEQFF
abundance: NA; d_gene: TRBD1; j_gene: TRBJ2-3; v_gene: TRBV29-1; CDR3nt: TGCAGCGTTGATAGGCGAACAGGGGTGAACACAGATACGCAGTATTTT; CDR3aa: CSVDRRTGVNTDTQYF
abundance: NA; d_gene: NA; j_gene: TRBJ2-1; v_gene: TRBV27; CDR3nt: TGTGCCAGCAGTCCTTTTCCCCCTCCCGCCAGACTTGAGCAGTTCTTC; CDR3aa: CASSPFPPPARLEQFF
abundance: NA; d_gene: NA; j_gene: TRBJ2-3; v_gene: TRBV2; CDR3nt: TGTGCCAGCAGCTCCGGAGCAGATACGCAGTATTTT; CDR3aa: CASSSGADTQYF
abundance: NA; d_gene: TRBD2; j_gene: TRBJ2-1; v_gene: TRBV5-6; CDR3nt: TGTGCCAGCAGCCACACTAGCGGGAGGGCTTGGAATGAGCAGTTCTTC; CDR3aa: CASSHTSGRAWNEQFF
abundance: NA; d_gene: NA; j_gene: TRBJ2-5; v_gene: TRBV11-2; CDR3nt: TGTGCCAGCAGCATTTCTGGGGACGGAGAGACCCAGTACTTC; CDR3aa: CASSISGDGETQYF
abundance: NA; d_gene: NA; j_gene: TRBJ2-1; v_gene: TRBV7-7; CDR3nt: TGTGCCAGCAGCCTCAGGGGCGGGGAGCAGTTCTTC; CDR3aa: CASSLRGGEQFF
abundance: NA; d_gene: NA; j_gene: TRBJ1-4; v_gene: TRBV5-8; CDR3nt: TGTGCCAGCAGCTTTTCGCAGGGACATGAAAAACTGTTTTTT; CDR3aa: CASSFSQGHEKLFF
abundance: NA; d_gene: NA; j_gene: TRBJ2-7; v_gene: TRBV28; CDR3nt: TGTGCCAGCAAGAGCAGGCCCTCCTACGAGCAGTACTTC; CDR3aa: CASKSRPSYEQYF
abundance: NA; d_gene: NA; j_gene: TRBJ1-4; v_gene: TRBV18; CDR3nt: TGTGCCAGCTCACTAAACTCCGGGACACAGAATGAAAAACTGTTTTTT; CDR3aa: CASSLNSGTQNEKLFF
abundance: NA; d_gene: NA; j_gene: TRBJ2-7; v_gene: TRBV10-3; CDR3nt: TGTGCCATCAGTGGGTCGCACAACGACCGTTACGAGCAGTACTTC; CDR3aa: CAISGSHNDRYEQYF
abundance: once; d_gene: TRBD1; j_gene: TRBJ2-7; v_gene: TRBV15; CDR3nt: TGTGCCACCAGCAGAGAAGGGACAGCCTACGAGCAGTACTTC; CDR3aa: CATSREGTAYEQYF
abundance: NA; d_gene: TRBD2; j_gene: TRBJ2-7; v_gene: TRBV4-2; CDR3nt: TGTGCCAGCAGCCAAGTTCGAGGGAGCGGGAGTTTCTACGAGCAGTACTTC; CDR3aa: CASSQVRGSGSFYEQYF
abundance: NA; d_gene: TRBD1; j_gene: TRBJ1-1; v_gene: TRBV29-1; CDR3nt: TGCAGCGTGCGGGGGGACAGGACAGCTTTCTTT; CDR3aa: CSVRGDRTAFF
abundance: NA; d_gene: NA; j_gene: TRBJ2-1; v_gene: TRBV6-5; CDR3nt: TGTGCCAGCAGTTACGGGAGCGCGCCGAACAATGAGCAGTTCTTC; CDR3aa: CASSYGSAPNNEQFF